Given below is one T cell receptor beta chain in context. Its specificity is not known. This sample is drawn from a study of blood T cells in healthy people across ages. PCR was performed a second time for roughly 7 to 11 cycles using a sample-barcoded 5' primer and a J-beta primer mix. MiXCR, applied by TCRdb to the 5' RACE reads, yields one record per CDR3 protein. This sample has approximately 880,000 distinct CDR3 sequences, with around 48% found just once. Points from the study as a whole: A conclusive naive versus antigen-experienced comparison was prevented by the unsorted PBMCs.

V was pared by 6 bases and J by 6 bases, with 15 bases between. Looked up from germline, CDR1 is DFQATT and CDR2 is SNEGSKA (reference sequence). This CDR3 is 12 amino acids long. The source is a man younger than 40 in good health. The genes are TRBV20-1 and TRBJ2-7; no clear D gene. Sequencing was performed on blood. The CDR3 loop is CSARWRLGEQYF. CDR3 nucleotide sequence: TGCAGTGCCAGATGGCGGCTTGGCGAGCAGTACTTC.